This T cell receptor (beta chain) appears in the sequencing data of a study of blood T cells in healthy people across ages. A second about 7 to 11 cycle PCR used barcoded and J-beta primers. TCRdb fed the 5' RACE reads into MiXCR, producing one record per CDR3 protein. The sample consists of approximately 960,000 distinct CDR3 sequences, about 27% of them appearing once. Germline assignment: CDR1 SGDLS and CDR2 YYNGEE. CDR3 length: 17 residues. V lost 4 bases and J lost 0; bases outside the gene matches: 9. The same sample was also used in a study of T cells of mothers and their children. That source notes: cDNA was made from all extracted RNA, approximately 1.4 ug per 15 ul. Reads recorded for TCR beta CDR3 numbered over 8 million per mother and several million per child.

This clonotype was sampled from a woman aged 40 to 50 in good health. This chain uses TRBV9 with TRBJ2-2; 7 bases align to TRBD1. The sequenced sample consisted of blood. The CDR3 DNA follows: TGTGCCAGCAGCCTCTCACAGGGGAGAGCGAACACCGGGGAGCTGTTTTTT. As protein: CASSLSQGRANTGELFF.